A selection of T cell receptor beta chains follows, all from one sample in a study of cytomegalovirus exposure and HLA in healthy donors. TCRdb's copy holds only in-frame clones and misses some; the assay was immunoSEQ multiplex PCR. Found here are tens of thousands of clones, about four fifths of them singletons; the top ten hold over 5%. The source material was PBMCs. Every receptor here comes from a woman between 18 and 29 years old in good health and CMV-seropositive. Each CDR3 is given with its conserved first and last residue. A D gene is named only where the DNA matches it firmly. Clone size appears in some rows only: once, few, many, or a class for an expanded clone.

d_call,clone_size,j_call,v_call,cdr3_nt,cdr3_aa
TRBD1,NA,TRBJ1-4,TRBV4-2,TGTGCCAGCAGCCAGAGGGTCAGGGGGACAGAGGAAAAACTGTTTTTT,CASSQRVRGTEEKLFF
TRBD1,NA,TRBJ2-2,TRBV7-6,TGTGCCAGCAGCGCGACAGGGGTGAACACCGGGGAGCTGTTTTTT,CASSATGVNTGELFF
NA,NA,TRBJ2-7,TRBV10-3,TGTGCCATCAGTGTTGGACAGATCTACGAGCAGTACTTC,CAISVGQIYEQYF
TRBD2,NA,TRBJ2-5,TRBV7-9,TGTGCCAGCAGCTTAGGCGGCGCGGGAGGAGGAACGTACCAAGAGACCCAGTACTTC,CASSLGGAGGGTYQETQYF
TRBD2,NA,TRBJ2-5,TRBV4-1,TGCGCCAGCAGCCAAGTGGGACTAGCGGGAGAGACCCAGTACTTC,CASSQVGLAGETQYF
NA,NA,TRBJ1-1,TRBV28,TGTGCCAGCAGAGTCACAGGGAACACTGAAGCTTTCTTT,CASRVTGNTEAFF
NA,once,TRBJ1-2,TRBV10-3,TGTGCCATCAGTGAGTCTCTGGGGAAGCGGGGCTACACCTTC,CAISESLGKRGYTF
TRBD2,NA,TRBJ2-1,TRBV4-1,TGCGCCAGCAGCCAAGGAAGGCTAGCGGTCAGCTCCTACAATGAGCAGTTCTTC,CASSQGRLAVSSYNEQFF
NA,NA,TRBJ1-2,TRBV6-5,TGTGCCAGCAGTTACAACGGAGCTAACTATGGCTACACCTTC,CASSYNGANYGYTF
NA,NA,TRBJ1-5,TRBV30,TGTGCCTGGAGTGGGGCGGGGACTGCGAGGGCGAAGAATCAGCCCCAGCATTTT,CAWSGAGTARAKNQPQHF
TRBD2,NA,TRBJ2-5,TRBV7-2,TGTGCCAGCAGCTTAGTTTGGGGGGGAGAGACCCAGTACTTC,CASSLVWGGETQYF
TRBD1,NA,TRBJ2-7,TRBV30,TGTGCTTTGACAGGGCTGAGTTTCTACGAGCAGTACTTC,CALTGLSFYEQYF
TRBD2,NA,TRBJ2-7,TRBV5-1,TGCGCCAGCAGCTTGGCCAGCGGGACCTACGAGCAGTACTTC,CASSLASGTYEQYF
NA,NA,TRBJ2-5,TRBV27,TGTGCCAGCAGTTTACAGGGAGGTCAAGAGACCCAGTACTTC,CASSLQGGQETQYF
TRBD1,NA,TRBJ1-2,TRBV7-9,TGTGCCAGCGGAGGACAGGCGGACTATGGCTACACCTTC,CASGGQADYGYTF
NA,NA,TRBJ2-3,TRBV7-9,TGTGCCAGCAGCTTAAGTCCAGGGGCTACGGATACGCAGTATTTT,CASSLSPGATDTQYF
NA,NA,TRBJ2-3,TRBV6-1,TGTGCCAGCAGTGAAAGAGCGGACACAGATACGCAGTATTTT,CASSERADTDTQYF
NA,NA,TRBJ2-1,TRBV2,TGTGCCAGTCCCGTCTTGAATGAGCAGTTCTTC,CASPVLNEQFF
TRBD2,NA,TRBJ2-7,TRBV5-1,TGCGCCAGCAGCCCGCCGGGACTAGAGTACGAGCAGTACTTC,CASSPPGLEYEQYF
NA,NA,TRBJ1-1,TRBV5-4,TGTGCCAGCAGCGACCGAAAAGGGGGTCTCAGTGAAGCTTTCTTT,CASSDRKGGLSEAFF
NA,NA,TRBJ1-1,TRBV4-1,TGCGCCAGCAGCCAAGACAGGGTGATCACTGAAGCTTTCTTT,CASSQDRVITEAFF
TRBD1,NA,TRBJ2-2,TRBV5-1,TGCGCCAGCAGCTTGGCCCGGGACAGGGCCGCCGGGGAGCTGTTTTTT,CASSLARDRAAGELFF
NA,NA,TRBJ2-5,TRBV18,TGTGCCAGCTCACCGGAGCGAGAGACCCAGTACTTC,CASSPERETQYF
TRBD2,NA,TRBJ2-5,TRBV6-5,TGTGCCAGCACTAGCGGGGATCAAGAGACCCAGTACTTC,CASTSGDQETQYF
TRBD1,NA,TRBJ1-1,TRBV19,TGTGCCAGTAGTATTACAGGGGGCGGAGGCACTGAAGCTTTCTTT,CASSITGGGGTEAFF
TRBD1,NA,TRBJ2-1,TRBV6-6,TGTGCCAGCAGCGGACAGGTCGGCGCCTACAATGAGCAGTTCTTC,CASSGQVGAYNEQFF
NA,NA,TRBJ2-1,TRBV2,TGTGCCAACAGACGGGACAATGAGCAGTTCTTC,CANRRDNEQFF
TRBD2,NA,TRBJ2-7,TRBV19,TGTGCCAGTAGTCCCTCCGGACTAGCGGGTAACCCACTACCCTCCTACGAGCAGTACTTC,CASSPSGLAGNPLPSYEQYF
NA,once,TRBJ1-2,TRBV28,TGTGCCAGCAGTGCAGGGGATCTGAGTCCAAACTATGGCTACACCTTC,CASSAGDLSPNYGYTF
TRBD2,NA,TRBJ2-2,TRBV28,TGTGCCAGCAGTACTCATCGGGGGGGCCCCCCCGGGGAGCTGTTTTTT,CASSTHRGGPPGELFF
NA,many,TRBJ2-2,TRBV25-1,TGTGCCAGCAGTGAAGGGTTGAGTACAGGGCAGAACACCGGGGAGCTGTTTTTT,CASSEGLSTGQNTGELFF
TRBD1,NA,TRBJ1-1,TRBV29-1,TGCAGCGTTGAATCCACAGGGGGCAACACTGAAGCTTTCTTT,CSVESTGGNTEAFF
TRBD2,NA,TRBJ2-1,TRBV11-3,TGTGCCAGCCCCATTGGGACTAGCGGGATTGGCCCTAGCTCCTACAATGAGCAGTTCTTC,CASPIGTSGIGPSSYNEQFF
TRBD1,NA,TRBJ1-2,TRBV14,TGTGCCAGCAGCCAAGATTTTACAGGGGGCTTTAGTTATGGCTACACCTTC,CASSQDFTGGFSYGYTF
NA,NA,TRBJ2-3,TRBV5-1,TGCGCCAGCAGCTTAACCCCCGGAGGTACAGATACGCAGTATTTT,CASSLTPGGTDTQYF
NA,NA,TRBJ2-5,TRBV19,TGTGCCAGTAGTATATTCGCCAATCTGAGGGAGACCCAGTACTTC,CASSIFANLRETQYF
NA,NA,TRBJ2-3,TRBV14,TGTGCCAGCAGCCCTTCCGGGACTTTCCTGGTAGATACGCAGTATTTT,CASSPSGTFLVDTQYF
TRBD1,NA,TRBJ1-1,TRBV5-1,TGCGCCAGCAGCCCAGGGACAGGGGGGAACTCCGAAGCTTTCTTT,CASSPGTGGNSEAFF
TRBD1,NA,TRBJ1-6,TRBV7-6,TGTGCCAGCAGCCCTTTCGGACAGGGGGCTGTTAGGTCCCTCCACTTT,CASSPFGQGAVRSLHF
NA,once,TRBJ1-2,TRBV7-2,TGTGCCAGCAGCTTAGGGCAGCGGATTGAATATGGCTACACCTTC,CASSLGQRIEYGYTF
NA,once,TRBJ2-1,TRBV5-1,TGCGCCAGCAGCTTGGACCGACGGGGGGCTAGCCATGAGCAGTTCTTC,CASSLDRRGASHEQFF
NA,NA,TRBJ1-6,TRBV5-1,TGCGCCAGCAGCTTGCGACAGTCGAATTCACCCCTCCACTTT,CASSLRQSNSPLHF
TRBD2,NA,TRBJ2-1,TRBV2,TGTGCCAACGTCATTCCCGCGGCAGCGGGAAGGGAGCAGTTCTTC,CANVIPAAAGREQFF
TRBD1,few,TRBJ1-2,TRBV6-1,TGTGCCAGCAGTGAAAAGCCGGGACAGGGGTCGAATGGCTACACCTTC,CASSEKPGQGSNGYTF
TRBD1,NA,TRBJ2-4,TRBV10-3,TGTGCCATCGCGCAGGGGGACAGCAACTTTCAGTACTTC,CAIAQGDSNFQYF
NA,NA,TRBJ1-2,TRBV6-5,TGTGCCAGCAGTTACACTAAACCCCAGGGGAACTATGGCTACACCTTC,CASSYTKPQGNYGYTF
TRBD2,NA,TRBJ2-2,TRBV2,TGTGCCAGCACCGAGGTCGCGGGGGGATACGGGGAGCTGTTTTTT,CASTEVAGGYGELFF
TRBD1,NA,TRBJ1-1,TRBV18,TGTGCCAGCTCACACAGGCAGGGGGACACTGAAGCTTTCTTT,CASSHRQGDTEAFF
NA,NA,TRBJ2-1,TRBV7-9,TGTGCCAGCAGCTCCAGTGCAGGGGTCGATTACAATGAGCAGTTCTTC,CASSSSAGVDYNEQFF
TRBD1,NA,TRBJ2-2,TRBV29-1,TGCAGCGTTGAAGATTTACAGGGGGCCCCCGGGGAGCTGTTTTTT,CSVEDLQGAPGELFF
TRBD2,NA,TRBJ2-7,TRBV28,TGTGCCAGCAGTTTCACTAGCGGGGCCTACGAGCAGTACTTC,CASSFTSGAYEQYF
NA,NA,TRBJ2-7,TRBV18,TGTGCCAGCTCTGCAGGTCCCCTCTACGAGCAGTACTTC,CASSAGPLYEQYF
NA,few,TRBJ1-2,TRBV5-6,TGTGCCAGCAGCTTATCAGATGGCTACACCTTC,CASSLSDGYTF
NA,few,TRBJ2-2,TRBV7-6,TGTGCCAGCAGCTTAGTGAGCGGATACACCGGGGAGCTGTTTTTT,CASSLVSGYTGELFF
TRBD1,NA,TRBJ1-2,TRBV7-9,TGTGCCAGCAGCTTATTAGGGGGCGATGGCTACACCTTC,CASSLLGGDGYTF